This TCR beta chain was documented in a study of cytomegalovirus exposure and HLA in healthy donors. This CDR3 has 15 residues. The germline gives CDR1 LNHNV, CDR2 YYDKDF (reference sequence). The V gene lost 3 bases and the J gene lost 2 bases, with 13 bases spanning the gap. Points on this clone: Its antigen is not known.

In the PCR, 60 Vbeta and 13 Jbeta primers were used. Produced via immunoSEQ multiplex PCR; TCRdb's table is partial and in-frame only. The sample includes approximately 140,000 clones, roughly 69% of them seen just once. General study results and limits: A later analysis associated under 20,000 TCR beta sequences with HLA alleles at a 0.05 false discovery rate. It was reported in a later analysis that an Asian-associated ancestry cluster showed fewer N-insertions than the approximately 670-donor mean.

The clonotype originates from a human donor in good health. The sample was PBMCs. V gene TRBV15 combines with J gene TRBJ1-2; D is undetermined. Here the CDR3 reads CATSRGFGVNYGYTF. CDR3 sequence (DNA): TGTGCCACCAGCAGGGGGTTCGGGGTAAACTATGGCTACACCTTC.